What follows describes a single TCR beta chain. The target antigen is unknown. The PCR employed 60 Vbeta primers together with 13 Jbeta primers. The table came from immunoSEQ multiplex PCR; TCRdb's copy has only in-frame clones and leaves some out. This specimen shows around 130,000 clones; the ten leading clones hold 1.5% to 2.5%. The sample originates from a study of cytomegalovirus exposure and HLA in healthy donors. Study-level points and caveats: V- and J-gene trimming in TCR beta was tied to a missense DCLRE1C variant by an analysis performed later.

This CDR3 region has 16 residues. Germline V gives CDR1 MDHEN, CDR2 SYDVKM. Trimming took off 6 bases at V and 2 bases at J, with 19 bases between the two ends. This receptor was obtained from a woman aged 60-75 years in good health and CMV-seronegative. The chain has TRBV28 and TRBJ2-5; D perhaps matches TRBD1 (5 bases). Sequenced material: PBMCs. The CDR3 loop reads CASRTPHRPHQETQYF. The CDR3, as DNA: TGTGCCAGCAGAACGCCGCACAGGCCGCATCAAGAGACCCAGTACTTC.